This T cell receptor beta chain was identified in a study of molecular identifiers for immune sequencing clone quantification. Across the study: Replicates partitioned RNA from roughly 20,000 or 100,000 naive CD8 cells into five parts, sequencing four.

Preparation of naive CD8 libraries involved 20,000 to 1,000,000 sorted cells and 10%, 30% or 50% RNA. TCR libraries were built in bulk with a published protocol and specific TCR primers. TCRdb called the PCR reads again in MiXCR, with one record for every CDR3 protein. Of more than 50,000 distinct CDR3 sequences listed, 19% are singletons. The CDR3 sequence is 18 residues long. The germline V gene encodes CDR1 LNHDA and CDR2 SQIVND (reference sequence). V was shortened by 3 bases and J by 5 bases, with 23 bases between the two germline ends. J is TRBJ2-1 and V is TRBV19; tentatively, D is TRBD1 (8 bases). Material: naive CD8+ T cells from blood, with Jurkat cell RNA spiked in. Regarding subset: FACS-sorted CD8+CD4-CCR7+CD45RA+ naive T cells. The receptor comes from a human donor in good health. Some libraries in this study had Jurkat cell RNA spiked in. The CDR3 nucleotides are TGTGCCAGTAGTATTCCACAGGGGGGGCTAGCGGTTCACAATGAGCAGTTCTTC. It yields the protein CASSIPQGGLAVHNEQFF.